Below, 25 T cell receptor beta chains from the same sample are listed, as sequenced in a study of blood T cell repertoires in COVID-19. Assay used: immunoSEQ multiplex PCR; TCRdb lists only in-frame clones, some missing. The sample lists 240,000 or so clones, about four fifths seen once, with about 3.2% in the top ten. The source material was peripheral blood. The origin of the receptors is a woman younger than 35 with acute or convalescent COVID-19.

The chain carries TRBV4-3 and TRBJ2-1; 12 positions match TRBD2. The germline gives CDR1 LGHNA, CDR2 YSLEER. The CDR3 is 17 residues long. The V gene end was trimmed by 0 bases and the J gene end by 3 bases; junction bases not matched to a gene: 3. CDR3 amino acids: CASSQDLAGGIYNEQFF. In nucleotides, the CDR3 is TGCGCCAGCAGCCAAGATCTAGCGGGAGGGATCTACAATGAGCAGTTCTTC.

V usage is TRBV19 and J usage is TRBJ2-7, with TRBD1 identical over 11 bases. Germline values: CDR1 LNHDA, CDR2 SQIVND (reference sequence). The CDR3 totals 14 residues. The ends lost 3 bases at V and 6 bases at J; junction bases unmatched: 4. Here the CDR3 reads CASSMGTGGSEQYF. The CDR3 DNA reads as TGTGCCAGTAGTATGGGGACAGGGGGATCCGAGCAGTACTTC.

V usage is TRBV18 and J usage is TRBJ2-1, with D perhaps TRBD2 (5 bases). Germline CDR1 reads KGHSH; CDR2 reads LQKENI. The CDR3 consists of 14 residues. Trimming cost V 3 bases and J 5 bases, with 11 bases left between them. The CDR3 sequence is CASSPTLADNEQFF. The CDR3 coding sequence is TGTGCCAGCTCACCCACCCTAGCTGACAATGAGCAGTTCTTC.

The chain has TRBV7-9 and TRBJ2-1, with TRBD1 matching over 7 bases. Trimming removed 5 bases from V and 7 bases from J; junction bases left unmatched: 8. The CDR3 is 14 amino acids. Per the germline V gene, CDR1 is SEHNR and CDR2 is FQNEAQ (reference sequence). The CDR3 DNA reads TGTGCCAGCAGCCCCGGACAGGCATGGAATGAGCAGTTCTTC. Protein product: CASSPGQAWNEQFF. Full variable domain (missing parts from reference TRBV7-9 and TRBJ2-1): DTGVSQNPRHKITKRGQNVTFRCDPISEHNRLYWYRQTLGQGPEFLTYFQNEAQLEKSRLLSDRFSAERPKGSFSTLEIQRTEQGDSAMYLCASSPGQAWNEQFFGPGTRLTVL.

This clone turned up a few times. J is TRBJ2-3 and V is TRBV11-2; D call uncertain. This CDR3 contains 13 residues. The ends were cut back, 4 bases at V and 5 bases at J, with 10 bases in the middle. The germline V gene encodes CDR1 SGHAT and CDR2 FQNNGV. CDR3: CASSSTAVDTQYF. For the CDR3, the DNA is TGTGCCAGCAGCTCGACCGCGGTAGATACGCAGTATTTT. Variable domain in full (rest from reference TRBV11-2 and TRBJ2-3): EAGVAQSPRYKIIEKRQSVAFWCNPISGHATLYWYQQILGQGPKLLIQFQNNGVVDDSQLPKDRFSAERLKGVDSTLKIQPAKLEDSAVYLCASSSTAVDTQYFGPGTRLTVL.

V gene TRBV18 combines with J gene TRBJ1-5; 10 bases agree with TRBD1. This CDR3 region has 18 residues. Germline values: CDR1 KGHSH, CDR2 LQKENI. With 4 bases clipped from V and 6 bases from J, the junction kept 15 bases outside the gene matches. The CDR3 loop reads CASSLKGPGQGFSQPQHF. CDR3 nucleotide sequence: TGTGCCAGCTCACTAAAAGGACCGGGACAGGGGTTCAGTCAGCCCCAGCATTTT. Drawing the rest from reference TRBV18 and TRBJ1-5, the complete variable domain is NAGVMQNPRHLVRRRGQEARLRCSPMKGHSHVYWYRQLPEEGLKFMVYLQKENIIDESGMPKERFSAEFPKEGPSILRIQQVVRGDSAAYFCASSLKGPGQGFSQPQHFGDGTRLSIL.

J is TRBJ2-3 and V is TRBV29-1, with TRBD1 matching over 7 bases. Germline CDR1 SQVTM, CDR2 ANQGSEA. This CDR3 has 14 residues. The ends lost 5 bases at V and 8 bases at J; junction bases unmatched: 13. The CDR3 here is CSVSGDSQKGTQYF. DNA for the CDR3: TGCAGCGTTTCTGGGGACAGTCAAAAGGGTACGCAGTATTTT.

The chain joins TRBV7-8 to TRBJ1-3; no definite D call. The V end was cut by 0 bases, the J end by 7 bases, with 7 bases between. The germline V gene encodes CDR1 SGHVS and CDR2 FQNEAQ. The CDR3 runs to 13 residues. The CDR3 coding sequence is TGTGCCAGCAGCTTAGCGGTTCAGAACACCATATATTTT. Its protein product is CASSLAVQNTIYF.

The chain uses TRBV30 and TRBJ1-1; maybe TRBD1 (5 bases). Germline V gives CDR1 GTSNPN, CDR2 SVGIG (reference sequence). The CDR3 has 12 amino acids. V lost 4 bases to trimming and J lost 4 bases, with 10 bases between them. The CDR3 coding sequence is TGTGCCTGGACAGGGTCCGGCACTGAAGCTTTCTTT. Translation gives CAWTGSGTEAFF.

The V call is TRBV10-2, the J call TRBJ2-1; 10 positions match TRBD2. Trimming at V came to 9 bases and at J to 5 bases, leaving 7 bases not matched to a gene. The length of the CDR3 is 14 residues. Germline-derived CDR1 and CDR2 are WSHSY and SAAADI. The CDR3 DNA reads TGCGCCAGTACGAGGACTAGCGGTGACAATGAGCAGTTCTTC. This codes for CASTRTSGDNEQFF.

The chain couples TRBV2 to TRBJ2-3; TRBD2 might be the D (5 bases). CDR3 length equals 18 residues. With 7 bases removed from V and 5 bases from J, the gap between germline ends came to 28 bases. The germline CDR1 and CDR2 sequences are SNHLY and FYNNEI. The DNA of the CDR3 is TGTGCCAGCACCTTGCTCATCCTCGGCCGAGGGCCTGGAGATACGCAGTATTTT. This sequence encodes CASTLLILGRGPGDTQYF.

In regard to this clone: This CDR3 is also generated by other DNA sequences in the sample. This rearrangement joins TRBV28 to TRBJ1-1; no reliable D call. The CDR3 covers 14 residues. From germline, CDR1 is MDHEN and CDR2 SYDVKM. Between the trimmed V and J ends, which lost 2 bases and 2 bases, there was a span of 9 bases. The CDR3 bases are TGTGCCAGCAGTTTAGCCCGACTAAACACTGAAGCTTTCTTT. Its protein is CASSLARLNTEAFF.

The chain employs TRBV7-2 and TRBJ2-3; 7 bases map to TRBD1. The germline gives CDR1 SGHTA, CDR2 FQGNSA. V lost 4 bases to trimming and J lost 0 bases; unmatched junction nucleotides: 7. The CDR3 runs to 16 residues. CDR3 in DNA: TGTGCCAGCAGCTCGTCCGGGACAGTGAGCACAGATACGCAGTATTTT. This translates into CASSSSGTVSTDTQYF.

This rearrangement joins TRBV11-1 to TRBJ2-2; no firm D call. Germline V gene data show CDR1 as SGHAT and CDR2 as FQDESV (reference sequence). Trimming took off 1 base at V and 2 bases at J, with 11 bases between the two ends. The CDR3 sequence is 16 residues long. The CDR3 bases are TGTGCCAGCAGCTTAGGGATACAGAGAAACACCGGGGAGCTGTTTTTT. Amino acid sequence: CASSLGIQRNTGELFF.

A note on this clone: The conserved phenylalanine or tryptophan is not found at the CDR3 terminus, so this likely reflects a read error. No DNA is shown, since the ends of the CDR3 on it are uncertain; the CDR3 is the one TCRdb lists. The CDR3 reads CASSSPGGSLTFG. The chain combines TRBV12-3 or TRBV12-4 with TRBJ1-3. The CDR3 contains 13 residues when both ends are counted.

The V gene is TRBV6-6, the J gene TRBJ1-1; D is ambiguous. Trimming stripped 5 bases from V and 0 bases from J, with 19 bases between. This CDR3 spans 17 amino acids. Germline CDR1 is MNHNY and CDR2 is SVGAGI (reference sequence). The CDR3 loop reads CASSLLAGIDMNTEAFF. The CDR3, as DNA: TGTGCCAGCAGTCTCCTCGCGGGCATAGACATGAACACTGAAGCTTTCTTT.

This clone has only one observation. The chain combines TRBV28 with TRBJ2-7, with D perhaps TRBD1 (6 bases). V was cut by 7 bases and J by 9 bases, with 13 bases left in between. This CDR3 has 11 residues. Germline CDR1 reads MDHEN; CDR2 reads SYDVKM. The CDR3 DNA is TGTGCCAGCACCTTGCAGGGGACGCAGTACTTC. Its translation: CASTLQGTQYF.

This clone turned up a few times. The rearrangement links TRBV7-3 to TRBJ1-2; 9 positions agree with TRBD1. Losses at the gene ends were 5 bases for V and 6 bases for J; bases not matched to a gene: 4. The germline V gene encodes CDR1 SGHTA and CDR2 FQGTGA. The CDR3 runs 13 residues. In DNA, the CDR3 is TGTGCCAGCAGCCAAGGGACAGGGAATGGCTACACCTTC. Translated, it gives CASSQGTGNGYTF. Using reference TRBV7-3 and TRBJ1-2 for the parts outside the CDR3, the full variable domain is GAGVSQTPSNKVTEKGKYVELRCDPISGHTALYWYRQSLGQGPEFLIYFQGTGAADDSGLPNDRFFAVRPEGSVSTLKIQRTERGDSAVYLCASSQGTGNGYTFGSGTRLTVV.

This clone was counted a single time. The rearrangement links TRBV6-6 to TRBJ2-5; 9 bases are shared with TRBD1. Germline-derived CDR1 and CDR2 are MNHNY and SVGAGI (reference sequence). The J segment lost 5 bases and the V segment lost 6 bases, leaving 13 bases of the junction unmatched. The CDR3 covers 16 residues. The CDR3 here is CASRRVTGGGAETQYF. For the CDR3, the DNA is TGTGCCAGCAGGCGAGTGACAGGGGGAGGGGCGGAGACCCAGTACTTC.

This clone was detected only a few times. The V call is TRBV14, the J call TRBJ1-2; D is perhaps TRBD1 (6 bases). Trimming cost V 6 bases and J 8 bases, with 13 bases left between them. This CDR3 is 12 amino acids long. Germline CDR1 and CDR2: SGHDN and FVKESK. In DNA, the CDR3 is TGTGCCAGCAGACCACAGGGTACCGGCTACACCTTC. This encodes CASRPQGTGYTF.

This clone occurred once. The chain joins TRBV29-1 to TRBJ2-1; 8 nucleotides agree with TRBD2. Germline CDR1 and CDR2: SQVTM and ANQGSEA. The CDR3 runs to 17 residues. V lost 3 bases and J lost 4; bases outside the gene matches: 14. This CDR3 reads CSVESGGSTSGYNEQFF. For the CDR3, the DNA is TGCAGCGTTGAGAGCGGGGGCTCTACCTCGGGATACAATGAGCAGTTCTTC.

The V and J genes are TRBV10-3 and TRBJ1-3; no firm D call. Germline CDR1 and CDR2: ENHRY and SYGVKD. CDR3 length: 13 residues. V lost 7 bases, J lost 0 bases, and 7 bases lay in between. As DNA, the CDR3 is TGTGCCATCATGTTGAGCTCTGGAAACACCATATATTTT. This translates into CAIMLSSGNTIYF.

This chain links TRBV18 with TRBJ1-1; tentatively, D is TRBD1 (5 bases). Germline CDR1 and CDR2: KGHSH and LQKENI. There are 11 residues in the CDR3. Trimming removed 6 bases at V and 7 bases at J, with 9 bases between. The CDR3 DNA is TGTGCCAGCTCTCAAGGGGTTGAAGCTTTCTTT. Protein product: CASSQGVEAFF. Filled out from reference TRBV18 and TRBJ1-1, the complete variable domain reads NAGVMQNPRHLVRRRGQEARLRCSPMKGHSHVYWYRQLPEEGLKFMVYLQKENIIDESGMPKERFSAEFPKEGPSILRIQQVVRGDSAAYFCASSQGVEAFFGQGTRLTVV.

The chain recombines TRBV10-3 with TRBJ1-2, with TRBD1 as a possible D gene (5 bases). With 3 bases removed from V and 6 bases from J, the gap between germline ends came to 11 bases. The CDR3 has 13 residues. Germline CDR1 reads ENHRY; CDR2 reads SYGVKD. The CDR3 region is CAISETGTNGYTF. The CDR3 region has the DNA TGTGCCATCAGTGAAACAGGAACAAATGGCTACACCTTC.

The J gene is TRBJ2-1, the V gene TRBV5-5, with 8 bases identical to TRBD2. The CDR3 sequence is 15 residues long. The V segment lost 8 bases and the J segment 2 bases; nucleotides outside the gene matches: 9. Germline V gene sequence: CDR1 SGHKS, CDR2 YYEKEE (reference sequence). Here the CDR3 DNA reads TGTGCCAGTATTCCGGGACTAGGGACCTACAATGAGCAGTTCTTC. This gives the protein CASIPGLGTYNEQFF. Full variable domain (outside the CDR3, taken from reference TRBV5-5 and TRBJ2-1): DAGVTQSPTHLIKTRGQQVTLRCSPISGHKSVSWYQQVLGQGPQFIFQYYEKEERGRGNFPDRFSARQFPNYSSELNVNALLLGDSALYLCASIPGLGTYNEQFFGPGTRLTVL.